This T cell receptor beta chain was observed in a study of cytomegalovirus exposure and HLA in healthy donors. Study results and limitations: Researchers reported in a later analysis that a missense DCLRE1C variant was tied to TCR beta V- and J-gene trimming. A later look showed TCR association rates differing by HLA locus, highest for DRB1 and lowest for HLA-C.

This CDR3 contains 16 residues. Germline values: CDR1 SGHTA, CDR2 FQGNSA. V was clipped by 5 bases and J by 11 bases; unmatched bases: 12. PCR involved 60 Vbeta and 13 Jbeta primers. Sequenced by immunoSEQ multiplex PCR; TCRdb stores in-frame clones only, minus some. Of around 94,000 clones in the sample, about 60% were seen once. With respect to this clone: Its antigen is not known.

Sequences were obtained from PBMCs. The source is a human donor in good health. The chain uses TRBV7-2 and TRBJ2-4, with 13 bases matching TRBD2. The CDR3 spells CASSPRTSGSERVQYF. The CDR3 nucleotides read TGTGCCAGCAGCCCTCGGACTAGCGGGAGTGAACGGGTTCAGTACTTC.